This T cell receptor (beta chain) originates from a study of memory CD4+ T cells and cytomegalovirus serostatus. The sort gate was single viable CD3+CD4+CD8-CD45RO+ cells for memory CD4+ T cells. Sequencing used immunoSEQ multiplex PCR; TCRdb keeps in-frame clones, though not all of them. Altogether 85,000 to 100,000 clones are present, 80% being singletons, with the ten largest covering 3.6%. As to this clone: The target antigen is unknown.

Study-level results: The CMV-associated TCR signature appears largely within the CD4+ memory repertoire.

CDR3 size: 13 residues. V dropped 5 bases and J dropped 1 base, with 8 bases sitting between them. Looked up from germline, CDR1 is MNHNS and CDR2 is SASEGT. The rearrangement uses TRBV6-1 and TRBJ1-1, with D uncertain. The clonotype originates from an adult in good health and CMV-seropositive. The sample comprised memory CD4+ T cells from blood. The DNA of the CDR3 is TGTGCCAGCAGTCGGTCGGGGAACACTGAAGCTTTCTTT. Its protein is CASSRSGNTEAFF.